Each of the 14 T cell receptor beta chains below was sequenced from the same sample in a study of blood T cell repertoires in COVID-19. Repertoires were generated with immunoSEQ multiplex PCR, while TCRdb's copy carries only in-frame clones and drops some. Of around 260,000 clones in the sample, approximately 93% are singletons; the top ten hold 2.2%. The specimen was peripheral blood. The source of these receptors is a woman in her 30s with COVID-19, enrolled during active disease.

This clone has a handful of counts. The chain employs TRBV27 and TRBJ2-3; tentatively, D is TRBD2 (6 bases). V lost 3 bases and J lost 3, with 13 bases in between. This CDR3 has 15 amino acids. Germline CDR1 reads MNHEY; CDR2 reads SMNVEV (reference sequence). The CDR3 protein is CASSFSAGWTDTQYF. For the CDR3, the DNA is TGTGCCAGCAGTTTCTCAGCGGGTTGGACAGATACGCAGTATTTT.

This sequence joins TRBV29-1 and TRBJ1-5; 7 bases align to TRBD1. The CDR3 has 13 residues. The junction had 10 bases not matched to a gene; V was cut back by 7 bases and J by 7 bases. Germline assignment: CDR1 SQVTM and CDR2 ANQGSEA. The chain's CDR3 is CSAGDSLGQPQHF. CDR3 DNA sequence: TGCAGCGCTGGGGACAGTTTGGGACAGCCCCAGCATTTT.

The CDR3: CASSESVSNTEAFF. The CDR3 DNA reads TGTGCCAGCAGTGAATCAGTTTCTAACACTGAAGCTTTCTTT. The genes are TRBV25-1 and TRBJ1-1; D is uncertain. In germline, CDR1 is MGHDK, CDR2 SYGVNS. The CDR3 extends over 14 amino acids. Deletions cut 1 base from V and 2 bases from J, with 8 bases between.

This chain joins TRBV20-1 and TRBJ1-1; D is perhaps TRBD1 (6 bases). Germline V gene sequence: CDR1 DFQATT, CDR2 SNEGSKA (reference sequence). The CDR3 runs to 13 residues. V lost 3 bases and J lost 1, with 9 bases in between. CDR3 protein: CSASRDTNTEAFF. The DNA for the CDR3 is TGCAGTGCTAGTCGGGACACGAACACTGAAGCTTTCTTT.

This clone turned up a few times. The chain recombines TRBV5-1 with TRBJ2-5, with D maybe TRBD2 (5 bases). The CDR3 consists of 16 residues. The germline V and J ends were trimmed by 4 bases and 5 bases, with 21 bases remaining between them. CDR1 is SGHRS and CDR2 is YFSETQ in the germline V gene. CDR3 in DNA: TGCGCCAGCAGCCAGCCGACCCTTAAACCGGGGGAGACCCAGTACTTC. Protein sequence: CASSQPTLKPGETQYF.

This clone was picked up one time. This sample includes further DNA sequences coding for the same CDR3. The chain recombines TRBV5-1 with TRBJ2-7, with D tentatively TRBD1 (5 bases). Germline V lookup: CDR1 SGHRS, CDR2 YFSETQ. V was trimmed by 4 bases and J by 0 bases, leaving 14 bases between them. This CDR3 comprises 15 residues. CDR3 coding DNA: TGCGCCAGCAGCCCTACAGGCCTTAGCTCCTACGAGCAGTACTTC. Translated, it gives CASSPTGLSSYEQYF.

This clone was detected only a few times. The chain combines TRBV6-2 or TRBV6-3 with TRBJ1-5, with D possibly being TRBD1 (6 bases). V lost 5 bases and J 0 bases, leaving 8 bases between the germline ends. The CDR3 spans 14 residues. CDR1 and CDR2 (germline): MNHEY, SVGEGT. In DNA, the CDR3 is TGTGCCAGCAGTAGGGACAATAGCAATCAGCCCCAGCATTTT. It yields the protein CASSRDNSNQPQHF.

This chain joins TRBV28 and TRBJ1-1; TRBD1 is a possible D gene (6 bases). Trimming removed 7 bases at V and 3 bases at J, with 18 bases between. This CDR3 region has 15 residues. Germline CDR1 is MDHEN and CDR2 is SYDVKM. The CDR3 reads CASTRQVVIHTEAFF. The CDR3 DNA reads as TGTGCCAGCACCAGACAGGTAGTAATACACACTGAAGCTTTCTTT.

The V and J genes are TRBV25-1 and TRBJ1-6, with 9 bases matching TRBD1. V was pared by 4 bases and J by 1 base, with 8 bases of the junction left unmatched. The CDR3 spans 18 residues. Per germline, CDR1 MGHDK and CDR2 SYGVNS. The CDR3 sequence is CASSAQTGGRSYNSPLHF. The CDR3 nucleotides read TGTGCCAGCAGTGCCCAAACAGGGGGCCGATCCTATAATTCACCCCTCCACTTT.

The V and J genes are TRBV19 and TRBJ1-4; the D gene is possibly TRBD1 (5 bases). The V and J ends lost 7 bases and 4 bases respectively, with 19 bases between them. CDR3 length: 16 residues. Germline loops: CDR1 LNHDA, CDR2 SQIVND (reference sequence). In DNA form, the CDR3 reads TGTGCCAGTACCCCGGGGGTACAGGCAAATAATGAAAAACTGTTTTTT. Translated, it gives CASTPGVQANNEKLFF.

This sequence joins TRBV6-6 and TRBJ1-2; the D gene is possibly TRBD1 (5 bases). Germline values: CDR1 MNHNY, CDR2 SVGAGI (reference sequence). Trimming took 5 bases from V and 0 from J, leaving 13 bases between them. The CDR3 runs 15 residues. CDR3 in DNA: TGTGCCAGCAGTCGCGGGGGTGAAGCTAACTATGGCTACACCTTC. Its translation is CASSRGGEANYGYTF.

In its sample, this clone was seen once. V gene TRBV28 combines with J gene TRBJ1-1; a weak D match, TRBD1 (5 bases). The length of the CDR3 is 13 residues. V was clipped by 6 bases and J by 7 bases, with 15 bases between them. From germline, CDR1 is MDHEN and CDR2 SYDVKM. This CDR3 is CASRYYSGIEAFF. CDR3 in DNA: TGTGCCAGCAGGTACTACTCAGGGATTGAAGCTTTCTTT. The variable domain in full, with the rest retrieved from reference TRBV28 and TRBJ1-1, is DVKVTQSSRYLVKRTGEKVFLECVQDMDHENMFWYRQDPGLGLRLIYFSYDVKMKEKGDIPEGYSVSREKKERFSLILESASTNQTSMYLCASRYYSGIEAFFGQGTRLTVV.

The rearrangement uses TRBV2 and TRBJ1-5; TRBD1 agrees at 8 bases. CDR3 length: 15 amino acids. CDR1 and CDR2 from the germline V gene are SNHLY and FYNNEI. V lost 4 bases to trimming and J lost 3 bases; unmatched junction nucleotides: 5. The CDR3 DNA follows: TGTGCCAGCAGTGCGGACAGGGCCTTCAATCAGCCCCAGCATTTT. Translating gives CASSADRAFNQPQHF.

This chain links TRBV27 with TRBJ2-4, with TRBD1 matching over 8 bases. After removal of 2 bases from V and 8 bases from J, the junction contained 11 bases not matched to a gene. This CDR3 is 16 amino acids long. Germline V gene data show CDR1 as MNHEY and CDR2 as SMNVEV (reference sequence). CDR3 protein: CASSLAHTGGDDIQYF. The DNA for the CDR3 is TGTGCCAGCAGTTTAGCCCATACAGGGGGAGATGACATTCAGTACTTC.